The sequence of this TCR beta chain was determined in a study of T cell clonotyping in hematopoietic cell transplantation. General study points: Higher Inverse Simpson Index values in graft donor and pretransplant recipient predicted broader posttransplant TCR diversity. After transplant, recipient diversity fell while pathologically expanded clonotypes grew through day 180.

Comments on this clone: Its antigen is currently unknown.

Sequencing was performed with immunoSEQ multiplex PCR; in TCRdb, only in-frame clones are kept and a portion is missing. The sample holds about 5,300 clones, less than 30% seen once. Germline trimming cut 5 bases from V and 6 bases from J; bases unmatched to any gene: 10. The CDR3 is made up of 15 amino acids. Germline CDR1 LGHNA, CDR2 YNFKEQ. The clonotype was recovered from a male patient aged 40-55 years who had an allogeneic stem cell transplant from an unrelated donor, so the T cells may come from the graft donor. Some clones in this sample may be carry-over from other donors' samples. J is TRBJ2-3 and V is TRBV4-2; 8 bases agree with TRBD2. Sequencing was performed on peripheral blood mononuclear cells, taken 180 days after allogeneic stem cell transplant. CDR3: CASSVGAGERDTQYF. DNA of the CDR3: TGTGCCAGCAGCGTAGGAGCGGGAGAGCGTGATACGCAGTATTTT.